This T cell receptor beta chain was retrieved from a study of cytomegalovirus exposure and HLA in healthy donors. Across the whole study: Tens of millions of unique TCRs from HLA-typed donors were held in an early data release. Among a few hundred genotyped donors, around 77% fell in the Caucasian-associated ancestry cluster. The study's findings and limits: Most of the CMV-associated TCR beta chains (in a later analysis) appeared to be HLA-restricted. In a later analysis, common viral pathogens appeared linked to several of the most significant clusters.

This clone was picked up one time. The antigen is unknown. The PCR used 60 Vbeta and 13 Jbeta primers. The repertoire was sequenced with immunoSEQ multiplex PCR; TCRdb's copy has only in-frame clones and lacks some. The table has around 300,000 clones, 84% seen once. The germline CDR1 and CDR2 sequences are LNHDA and SQIVND (reference sequence). This CDR3 comprises 15 residues. Trimming shortened V by 3 bases and J by 4 bases, and 15 bases separated the two germline ends. Specimen: PBMCs. The V call is TRBV19, the J call TRBJ1-2; D is unresolved. The TCR was taken from a woman between 40 and 50 years old in good health and CMV-seropositive. The CDR3 DNA follows: TGTGCCAGTAGTATCCGGACCGGGGAGGCCTATGGCTACACCTTC. Translating it yields CASSIRTGEAYGYTF.